Sequencing of this TCR beta chain was carried out in a study of blood T cells in healthy people across ages (dated by TCRdb to the mid-2010s). About the full investigation: In model experiments, template switching captured roughly one uniquely barcoded TCR beta cDNA molecule for every two T cells. For two donors (one aged 18 to 30 and one aged 80 or older), the study analyzed two additional independent replicas of 1 million unique cDNA reads from the same blood draw. The study measured age-related changes in TCR beta repertoire diversity using deep sequencing normalized with unique cDNA molecular identifiers. To avoid experimental bias, donors of different ages were randomly spread across the sequencing lanes. The donors were split into four age groups: young (average about 15 years), middle-aged (around 37), aged (around 67) and long-lived (approximately 80).

The donors were 40 or so Caucasian individuals from Russia, aged roughly 6 to 100 years, who were systemically healthy. Ten milliliters of peripheral blood were drawn from each donor into EDTA-treated Vacutainer tubes. Ficoll-Paque density-gradient centrifugation was used to isolate PBMCs, with at least 6 million per sample. Trizol reagent was used to extract total RNA from the PBMCs, yielding at least 5.5 micrograms per sample. The percentages of naive CD45RAhigh/CD27high T cells were determined by flow cytometry on a PBMC aliquot from every donor. V and J are trimmed by 2 bases and 8 bases, and the gene matches miss 11 bases of the junction. The CDR3 holds 16 amino acids from the cysteine to the phenylalanine. Solely the CDR3 DNA is kept, with 48 bases framed from the first base. The germline V gene provides CDR1 SGHTA and CDR2 FQGTGA. Results and caveats for the whole study, not just this receptor: The CMV infection status of donors was not known, potentially confounding age-related changes in expanded clonotypes. Compared with the aged group, more naive CD4+ T cells, fewer expanded clones and increased TCR diversity were shown by the long-lived group, suggesting age selection. Because profiling used bulk unsorted PBMCs, naive and antigen-experienced compartments could not be compared conclusively. Observed TCR beta diversity per million T cells fell roughly linearly with age, and a significant reduction was already apparent by age approximately 41. Estimates of total diversity based on one million sequenced T cells were regarded as lower bounds and as underestimates. There was a strong correlation between observed TCR beta diversity and the percentage of naive T cells measured by flow cytometry.

A note on this clonotype: Its recognized antigen is unknown. The sample holds no much larger clone one base away, and base qualities are not on file.

Libraries were constructed by 5' RACE. The run used an Illumina HiSeq 2500. The second PCR ran for about 6 to 11 cycles and used a J-beta primer mix along with a sample-barcoded 5' primer. A unique molecular identifier was introduced onto each TCR beta cDNA molecule by a template-switch 5' adaptor carrying 12 random nucleotides. Each sample yielded at least 2.5 million CDR3-containing paired-end reads. First-strand cDNA synthesis was performed from all RNA using the Mint cDNA synthesis kit, with priming by a TRBC-specific oligonucleotide. Following uracil-DNA glycosylase treatment, all cDNA underwent a first 18-cycle PCR with the universal primers M1SS and BC2_uni_R. The authors' pipeline ran thus. For normalization, 1 million high-quality reads were randomly selected from each sample, with every read carrying a distinct molecular identifier. Instead of being binned into consensus sequences, reads that shared molecular identifiers were thrown out. MiTCR, run with a Q25 quality threshold and the strictest error-elimination algorithm, handled CDR3 identification, clonotype clustering and error correction. Lower-bound total TCR beta diversity was estimated with a nonparametric unseen species model using Euler transformation. TCRdb handled the public reads itself, with Q25 trimming in fastp and clone calling in MiXCR, and kept productive beta chains. Duplicate CDR3 protein sequences are folded into a single record with the most common DNA and genes. In this record, the V and J calls reflect TCRdb's handling and not the investigators' own analysis. The sample table lists over a million distinct CDR3 sequences, under 55% of them with a count of one. Under 20% of the sample goes to the ten largest clones.

Input material: blood. Here the chain combines TRBV7-3 and TRBJ2-1, and 8 junctional nucleotides match TRBD2. The TCR was taken from a woman aged 55-70 years in good health. The encoded CDR3 is CASSLVAGGGLDEQFF. The DNA sequence is given as TGTGCCAGCAGCTTAGTCGCGGGAGGAGGGTTGGATGAGCAGTTCTTC.